This T cell receptor beta chain came from a study of neurological immune-mediated disorders. This clonotype was detected many times. The CDR3 length is 15 residues. With V trimmed by 4 bases and J by 5 bases, 7 bases remained unmatched. One entry per CDR3 protein, called by TCRdb with MiXCR from the 5' RACE reads. The data hold 55,000 to 80,000 distinct CDR3 sequences, with around 5.2% observed a single time. The chain couples TRBV12-3 or TRBV12-4 to TRBJ2-3, with 9 bases that match TRBD2. Sequencing was performed on PBMCs. The TCR was taken from a woman between 50 and 59 years old with multiple sclerosis. The CDR3 here is CASSWAGGPLDTQYF. DNA of the CDR3: TGTGCCAGCAGTTGGGCGGGGGGGCCATTAGATACGCAGTATTTT.